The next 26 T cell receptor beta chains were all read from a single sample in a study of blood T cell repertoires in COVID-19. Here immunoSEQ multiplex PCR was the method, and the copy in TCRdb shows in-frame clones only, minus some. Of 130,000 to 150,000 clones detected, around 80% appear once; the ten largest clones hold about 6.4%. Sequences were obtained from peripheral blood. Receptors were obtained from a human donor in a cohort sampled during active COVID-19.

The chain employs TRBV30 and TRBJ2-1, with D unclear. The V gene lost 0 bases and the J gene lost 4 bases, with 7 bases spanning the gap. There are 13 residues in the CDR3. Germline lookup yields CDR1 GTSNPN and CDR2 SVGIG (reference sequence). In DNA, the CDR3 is TGTGCCTGGAGTGTAAACTATTACAATGAGCAGTTCTTC. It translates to CAWSVNYYNEQFF.

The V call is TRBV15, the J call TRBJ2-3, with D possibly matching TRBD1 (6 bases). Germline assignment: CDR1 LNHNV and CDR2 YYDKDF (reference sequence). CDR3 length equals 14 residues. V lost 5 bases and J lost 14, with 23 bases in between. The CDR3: CATSSPGGLTRRYF. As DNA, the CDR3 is TGTGCCACCAGCTCTCCTGGGGGCTTAACCAGGCGGTATTTT.

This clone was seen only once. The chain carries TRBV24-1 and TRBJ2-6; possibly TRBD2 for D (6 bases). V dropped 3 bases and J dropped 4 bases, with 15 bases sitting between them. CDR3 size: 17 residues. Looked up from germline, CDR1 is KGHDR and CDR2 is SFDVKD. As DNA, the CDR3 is TGTGCCACCAGTGATGCCGGTGGGGGGTCAGGGGCCAACGTCCTGACTTTC. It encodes CATSDAGGGSGANVLTF.

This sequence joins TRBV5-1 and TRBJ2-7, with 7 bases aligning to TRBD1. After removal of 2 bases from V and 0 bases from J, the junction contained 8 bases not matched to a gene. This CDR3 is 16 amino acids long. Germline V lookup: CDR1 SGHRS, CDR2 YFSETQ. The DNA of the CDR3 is TGCGCCAGCAGCTTAGGACTGACAGGGAGCTCCTACGAGCAGTACTTC. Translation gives CASSLGLTGSSYEQYF.

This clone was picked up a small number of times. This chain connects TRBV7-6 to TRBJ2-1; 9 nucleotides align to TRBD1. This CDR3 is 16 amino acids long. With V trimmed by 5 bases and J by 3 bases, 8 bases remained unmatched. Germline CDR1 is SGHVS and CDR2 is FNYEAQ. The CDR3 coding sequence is TGTGCCAGCAGCCTCTTACAGGGGGCAGGCTACAATGAGCAGTTCTTC. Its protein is CASSLLQGAGYNEQFF.

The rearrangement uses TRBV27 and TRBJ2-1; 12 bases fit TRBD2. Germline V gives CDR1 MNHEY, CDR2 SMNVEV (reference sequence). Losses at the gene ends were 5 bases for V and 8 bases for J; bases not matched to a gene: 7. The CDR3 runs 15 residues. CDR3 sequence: CASSLGLAGRDEQFF. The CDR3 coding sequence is TGTGCCAGCAGTCTAGGACTAGCGGGGAGAGATGAGCAGTTCTTC.

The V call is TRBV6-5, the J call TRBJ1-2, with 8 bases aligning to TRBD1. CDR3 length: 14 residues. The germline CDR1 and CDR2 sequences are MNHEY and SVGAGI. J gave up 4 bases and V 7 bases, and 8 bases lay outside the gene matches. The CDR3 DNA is TGTGCCAGCACCCTAAGGACAGGGAGCTATGGCTACACCTTC. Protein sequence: CASTLRTGSYGYTF.

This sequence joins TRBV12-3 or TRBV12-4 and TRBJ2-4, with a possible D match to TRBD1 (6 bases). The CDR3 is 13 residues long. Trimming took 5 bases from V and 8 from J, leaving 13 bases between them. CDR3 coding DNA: TGTGCCAGCAGTAGACAGGTTCCATACATTCAGTACTTC. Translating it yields CASSRQVPYIQYF.

The CDR3 DNA reads TGTGCCAGCAGCCGCTCTGCAGGCTACGAGCAGTACTTC. It yields the protein CASSRSAGYEQYF. V is TRBV5-8 and J is TRBJ2-7; no reliable D call. CDR3 length: 13 residues. V lost 4 bases to trimming and J lost 3 bases, with 11 bases between them. Germline lookup yields CDR1 SGHTS and CDR2 YDEGEE.

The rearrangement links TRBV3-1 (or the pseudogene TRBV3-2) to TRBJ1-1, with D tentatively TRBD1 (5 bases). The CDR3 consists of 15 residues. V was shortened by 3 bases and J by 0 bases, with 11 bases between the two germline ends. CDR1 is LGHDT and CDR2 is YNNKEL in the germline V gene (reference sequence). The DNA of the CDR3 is TGTGCCAGCAGCCAGGGGACGGGAGTGAACACTGAAGCTTTCTTT. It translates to CASSQGTGVNTEAFF.

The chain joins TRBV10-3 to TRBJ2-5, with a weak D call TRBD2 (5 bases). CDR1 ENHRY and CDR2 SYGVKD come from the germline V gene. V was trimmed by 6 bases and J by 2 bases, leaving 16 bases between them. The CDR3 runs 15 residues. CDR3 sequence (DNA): TGTGCCATCAGGGGAGACACCTTAGAGCAAGAGACCCAGTACTTC. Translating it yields CAIRGDTLEQETQYF.

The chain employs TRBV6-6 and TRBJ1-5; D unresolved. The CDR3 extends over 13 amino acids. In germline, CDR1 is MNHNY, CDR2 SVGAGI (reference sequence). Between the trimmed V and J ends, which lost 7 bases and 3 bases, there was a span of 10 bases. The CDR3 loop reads CASTLVPNQPQHF. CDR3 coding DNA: TGTGCCAGCACCCTTGTCCCCAATCAGCCCCAGCATTTT.

Here the CDR3 reads CASSESNYGYTF. The CDR3 DNA follows: TGTGCCAGCAGTGAATCAAACTATGGCTACACCTTC. The chain combines TRBV25-1 with TRBJ1-2; D is unclear. Per the germline V gene, CDR1 is MGHDK and CDR2 is SYGVNS. The CDR3 totals 12 residues. V dropped 1 base and J dropped 2 bases, with 2 bases sitting between them.

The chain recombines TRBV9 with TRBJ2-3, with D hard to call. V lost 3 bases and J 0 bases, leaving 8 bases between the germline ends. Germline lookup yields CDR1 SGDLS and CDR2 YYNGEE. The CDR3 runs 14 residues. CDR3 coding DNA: TGTGCCAGCAGCGGGCCTGTCAGCACAGATACGCAGTATTTT. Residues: CASSGPVSTDTQYF.

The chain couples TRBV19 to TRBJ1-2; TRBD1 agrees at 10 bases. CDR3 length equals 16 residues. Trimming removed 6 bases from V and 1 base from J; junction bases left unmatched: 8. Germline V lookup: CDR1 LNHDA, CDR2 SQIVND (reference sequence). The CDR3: CASSRDRGSYNYGYTF. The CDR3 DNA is TGTGCCAGTAGCCGGGACAGGGGTTCTTATAACTATGGCTACACCTTC.

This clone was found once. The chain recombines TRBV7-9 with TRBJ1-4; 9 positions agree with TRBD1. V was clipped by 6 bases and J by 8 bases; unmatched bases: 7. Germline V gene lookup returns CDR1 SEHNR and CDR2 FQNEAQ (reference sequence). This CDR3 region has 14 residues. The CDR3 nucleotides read TGTGCCAGCAGACCGGACAGGGGAGGGGAAAAACTGTTTTTT. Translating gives CASRPDRGGEKLFF.

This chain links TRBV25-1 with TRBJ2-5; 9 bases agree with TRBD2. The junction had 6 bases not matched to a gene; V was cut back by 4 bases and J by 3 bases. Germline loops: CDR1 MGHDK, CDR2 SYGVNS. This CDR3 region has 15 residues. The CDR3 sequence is CASSVGGGAEETQYF. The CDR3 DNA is TGTGCCAGCAGTGTAGGCGGGGGGGCCGAAGAGACCCAGTACTTC.

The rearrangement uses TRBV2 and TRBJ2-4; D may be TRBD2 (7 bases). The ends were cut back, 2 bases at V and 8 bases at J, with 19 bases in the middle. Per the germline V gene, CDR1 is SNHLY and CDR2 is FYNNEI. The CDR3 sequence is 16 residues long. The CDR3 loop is CASSEKIGGAWDIQYF. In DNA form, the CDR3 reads TGTGCCAGCAGTGAAAAAATTGGGGGGGCCTGGGACATTCAGTACTTC.

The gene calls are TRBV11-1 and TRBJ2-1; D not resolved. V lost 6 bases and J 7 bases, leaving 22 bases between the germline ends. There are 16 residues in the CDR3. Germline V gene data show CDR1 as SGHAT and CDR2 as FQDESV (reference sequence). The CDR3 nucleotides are TGTGCCAGCAGTTCACGCCGTCCCGGTCCTGGTAATGAGCAGTTCTTC. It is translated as CASSSRRPGPGNEQFF.

CDR3 DNA sequence: TGTGCCAGTAGTCTTGCCGACACGGTCGGGGACGAGCAGTACTTC. Translation: CASSLADTVGDEQYF. The chain has TRBV19 and TRBJ2-7; TRBD2 is a possible D gene (5 bases). This CDR3 is 15 amino acids long. CDR1 and CDR2 (germline): LNHDA, SQIVND (reference sequence). V was trimmed by 5 bases and J by 5 bases, leaving 19 bases between them. The full variable domain, in which reference TRBV19 and TRBJ2-7 provide the parts outside the CDR3, is DGGITQSPKYLFRKEGQNVTLSCEQNLNHDAMYWYRQDPGQGLRLIYYSQIVNDFQKGDIAEGYSVSREKKESFPLTVTSAQKNPTAFYLCASSLADTVGDEQYFGPGTRLTVT.

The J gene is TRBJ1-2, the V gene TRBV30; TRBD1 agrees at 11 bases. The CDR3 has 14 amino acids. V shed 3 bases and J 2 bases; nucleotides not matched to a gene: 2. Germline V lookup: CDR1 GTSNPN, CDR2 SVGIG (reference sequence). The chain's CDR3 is CAWSRDRGNYGYTF. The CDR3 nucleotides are TGTGCCTGGAGCCGGGACAGGGGGAACTATGGCTACACCTTC.

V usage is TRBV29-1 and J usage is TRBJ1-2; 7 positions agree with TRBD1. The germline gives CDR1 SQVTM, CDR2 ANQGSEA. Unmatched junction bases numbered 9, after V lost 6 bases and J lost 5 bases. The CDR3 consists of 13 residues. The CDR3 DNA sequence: TGCAGCGTGGCCCCAGGGGGAATGTATGGCTACACCTTC. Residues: CSVAPGGMYGYTF.

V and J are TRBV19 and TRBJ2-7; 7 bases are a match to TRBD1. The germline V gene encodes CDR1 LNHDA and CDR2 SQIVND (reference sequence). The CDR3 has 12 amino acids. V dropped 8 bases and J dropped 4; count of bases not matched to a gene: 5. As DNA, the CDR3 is TGTGCCAGTCAGGGGGACAGTTACGAGCAGTACTTC. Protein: CASQGDSYEQYF.

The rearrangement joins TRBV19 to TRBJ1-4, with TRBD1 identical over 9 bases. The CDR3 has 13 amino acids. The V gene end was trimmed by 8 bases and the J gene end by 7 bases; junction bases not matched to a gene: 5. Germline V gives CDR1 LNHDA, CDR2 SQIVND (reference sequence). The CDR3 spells CASFPGQGEKLFF. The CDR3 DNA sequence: TGTGCCAGTTTCCCGGGACAGGGTGAAAAACTGTTTTTT.

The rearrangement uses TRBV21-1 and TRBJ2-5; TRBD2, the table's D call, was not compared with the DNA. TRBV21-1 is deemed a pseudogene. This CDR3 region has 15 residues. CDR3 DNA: TGTGCCAGCAGCCACCCAGCGGGGGCACAAGAGACCCAGTACTTC. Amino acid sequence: CASSHPAGAQETQYF.

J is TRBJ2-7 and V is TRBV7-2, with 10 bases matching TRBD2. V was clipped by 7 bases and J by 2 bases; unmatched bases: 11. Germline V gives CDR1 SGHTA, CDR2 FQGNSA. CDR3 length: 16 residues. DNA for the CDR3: TGTGCCAGCACCCTATCAAATAGCGGGGGGACCTACGAGCAGTACTTC. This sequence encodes CASTLSNSGGTYEQYF.